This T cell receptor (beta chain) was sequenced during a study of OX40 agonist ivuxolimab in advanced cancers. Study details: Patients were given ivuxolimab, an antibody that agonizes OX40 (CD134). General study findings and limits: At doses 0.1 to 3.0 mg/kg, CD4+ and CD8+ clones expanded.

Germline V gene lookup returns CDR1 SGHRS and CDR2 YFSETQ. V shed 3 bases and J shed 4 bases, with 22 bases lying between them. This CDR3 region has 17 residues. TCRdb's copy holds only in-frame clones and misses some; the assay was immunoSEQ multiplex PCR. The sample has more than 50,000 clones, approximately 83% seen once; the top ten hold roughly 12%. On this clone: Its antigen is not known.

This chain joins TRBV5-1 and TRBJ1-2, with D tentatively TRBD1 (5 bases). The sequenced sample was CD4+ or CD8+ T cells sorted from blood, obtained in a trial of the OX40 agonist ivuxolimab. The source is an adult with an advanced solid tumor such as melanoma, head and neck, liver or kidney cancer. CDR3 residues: CASSSSGTDSTSYGYTF. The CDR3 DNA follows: TGCGCCAGCAGCTCGTCCGGGACCGACTCTACAAGCTATGGCTACACCTTC.